These 8 T cell receptor beta chains were all obtained from the same sample, sequenced in a study of cytomegalovirus exposure and HLA in healthy donors. 60 Vbeta and 13 Jbeta primers were used in PCR. Libraries were prepared by immunoSEQ multiplex PCR; TCRdb keeps only in-frame clonotypes and omits some of them. Of around 200,000 clones listed, 65% to 90% are singletons. The sequenced sample was PBMCs. Receptors originate from a man between 40 and 49 years old in good health and CMV-seropositive.

A single count supports this clone. The chain has TRBV6-1 and TRBJ2-5, with 14 bases lining up with TRBD2. The CDR3 extends over 16 amino acids. V shed 4 bases, J shed 1 base, and the junction held 2 bases outside the gene matches. The germline V gene encodes CDR1 MNHNS and CDR2 SASEGT. CDR3 DNA: TGTGCCAGCAGTGTAGGGACTAGCGGGGGCCAAGAGACCCAGTACTTC. It is translated as CASSVGTSGGQETQYF.

The chain employs TRBV5-4 and TRBJ2-2, with D possibly TRBD1 on 6 matching bases. The germline V gene has CDR1 SGHNT and CDR2 YYREEE (reference sequence). Trimming shortened V by 2 bases and J by 6 bases, and 17 bases separated the two germline ends. The CDR3 sequence is 16 residues long. CDR3 sequence reads: CASSLKATGRPGELFF. DNA of the CDR3: TGTGCCAGCAGCTTAAAGGCGACAGGACGCCCCGGGGAGCTGTTTTTT. The full variable domain, rest sourced from reference TRBV5-4 and TRBJ2-2, is ETGVTQSPTHLIKTRGQQVTLRCSSQSGHNTVSWYQQALGQGPQFIFQYYREEENGRGNFPPRFSGLQFPNYSSELNVNALELDDSALYLCASSLKATGRPGELFFGEGSRLTVL.

The chain joins TRBV7-6 to TRBJ2-7, with 9 bases identical to TRBD1. V dropped 1 base and J dropped 1; count of bases not matched to a gene: 5. The CDR3 sequence is 16 residues long. CDR1 SGHVS and CDR2 FNYEAQ come from the germline V gene. The CDR3 region is CASSLGTGTGSYEQYF. DNA of the CDR3: TGTGCCAGCAGCTTAGGAACCGGGACAGGGTCCTACGAGCAGTACTTC.

CDR3 residues: CASSKGNGTGVGYEQYF. The CDR3 region has the DNA TGTGCCAGCAGCAAAGGGAACGGGACAGGGGTGGGCTACGAGCAGTACTTC. This chain uses TRBV21-1 with TRBJ2-7; TRBD1, the D gene given by the table, was not confirmed from the DNA. TRBV21-1 represents a pseudogene. The CDR3 consists of 17 residues.

In this sample, this clone turned up a few times. The rearrangement joins TRBV7-8 to TRBJ1-5; maybe TRBD1 (5 bases). Germline V CDR1 and CDR2: SGHVS, FQNEAQ. This CDR3 contains 13 residues. The V end was cut by 3 bases, the J end by 7 bases, with 10 bases between. CDR3 in DNA: TGTGCCAGCAGCTTGCGGGGGGGGCAGCCCCAGCATTTT. This sequence encodes CASSLRGGQPQHF.

The chain employs TRBV7-2 and TRBJ2-5; D is ambiguous. TRBJ2-7 matches the DNA end more closely, so the J call is doubtful. CDR1 is SGHTA, CDR2 FQGNSA, per germline. The CDR3 is made up of 14 amino acids. The CDR3 loop is CASSLARGAYEQYF. The CDR3 bases are TGTGCCAGCAGCTTAGCCCGAGGAGCCTACGAGCAGTACTTC.

The chain couples TRBV6-5 to TRBJ2-7, with TRBD1 matching 8 bases. V lost 5 bases and J lost 4; bases outside the gene matches: 7. In germline, CDR1 is MNHEY, CDR2 SVGAGI. This CDR3 is built from 14 residues. The CDR3 nucleotides read TGTGCCAGCAGTAGGAGGACAGGGCGGTACGAGCAGTACTTC. Translation gives CASSRRTGRYEQYF.

The sample holds one count of this clone. The chain couples TRBV7-9 to TRBJ2-5; a weak D match, TRBD2 (5 bases). V lost 1 base, J lost 1 base, and 7 bases lay in between. From germline, CDR1 is SEHNR and CDR2 FQNEAQ (reference sequence). This CDR3 has 14 amino acids. CDR3 sequence (DNA): TGTGCCAGCAGCTTAGAGACTACCCAAGAGACCCAGTACTTC. Its protein product is CASSLETTQETQYF.